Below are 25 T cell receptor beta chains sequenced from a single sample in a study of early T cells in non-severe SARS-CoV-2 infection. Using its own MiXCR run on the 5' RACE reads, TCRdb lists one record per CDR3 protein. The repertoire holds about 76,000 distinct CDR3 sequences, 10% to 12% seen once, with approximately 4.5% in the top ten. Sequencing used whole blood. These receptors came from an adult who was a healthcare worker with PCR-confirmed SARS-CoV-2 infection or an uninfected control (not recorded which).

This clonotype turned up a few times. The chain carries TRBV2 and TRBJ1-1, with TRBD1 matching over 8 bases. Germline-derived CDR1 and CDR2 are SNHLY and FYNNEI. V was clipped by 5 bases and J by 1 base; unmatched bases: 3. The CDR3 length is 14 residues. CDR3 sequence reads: CASSRGQANTEAFF. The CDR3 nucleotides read TGTGCCAGCAGTCGGGGACAGGCGAACACTGAAGCTTTCTTT. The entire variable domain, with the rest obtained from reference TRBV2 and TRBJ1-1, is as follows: EPEVTQTPSHQVTQMGQEVILRCVPISNHLYFYWYRQILGQKVEFLVSFYNNEISEKSEIFDDQFSVERPDGSNFTLKIRSTKLEDSAMYFCASSRGQANTEAFFGQGTRLTVV.

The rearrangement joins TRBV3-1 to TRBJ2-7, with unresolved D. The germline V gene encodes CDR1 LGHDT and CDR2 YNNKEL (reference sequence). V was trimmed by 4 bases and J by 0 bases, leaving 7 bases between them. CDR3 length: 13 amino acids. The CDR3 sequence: CASSLTRSYEQYF. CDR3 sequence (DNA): TGTGCCAGCAGCCTCACCCGCTCCTACGAGCAGTACTTC.

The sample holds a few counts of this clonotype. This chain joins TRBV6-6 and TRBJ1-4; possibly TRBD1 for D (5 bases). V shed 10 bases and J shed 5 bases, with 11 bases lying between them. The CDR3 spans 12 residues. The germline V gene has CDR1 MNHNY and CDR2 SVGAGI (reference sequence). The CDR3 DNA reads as TGTGCCACCGGGCCAGGGAATGAAAAACTGTTTTTT. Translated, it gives CATGPGNEKLFF.

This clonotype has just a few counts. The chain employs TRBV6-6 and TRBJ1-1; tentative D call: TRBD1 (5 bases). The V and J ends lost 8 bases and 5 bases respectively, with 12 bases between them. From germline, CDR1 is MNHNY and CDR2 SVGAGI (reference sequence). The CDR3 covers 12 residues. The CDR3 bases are TGTGCCAGCGTCCGGGGCAGTACTGAAGCTTTCTTT. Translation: CASVRGSTEAFF.

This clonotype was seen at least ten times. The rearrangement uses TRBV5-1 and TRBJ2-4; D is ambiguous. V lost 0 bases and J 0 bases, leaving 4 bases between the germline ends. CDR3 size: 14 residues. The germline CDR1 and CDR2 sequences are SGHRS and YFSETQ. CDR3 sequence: CASSLALAKNIQYF. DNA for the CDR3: TGCGCCAGCAGCTTGGCTCTAGCCAAAAACATTCAGTACTTC.

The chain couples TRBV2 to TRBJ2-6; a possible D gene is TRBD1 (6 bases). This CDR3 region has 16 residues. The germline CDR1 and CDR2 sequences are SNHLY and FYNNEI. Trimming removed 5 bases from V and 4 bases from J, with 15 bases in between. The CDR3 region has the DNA TGTGCCAGCAGTAAAATAACAGGGTTAGGGGCCAACGTCCTGACTTTC. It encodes CASSKITGLGANVLTF.

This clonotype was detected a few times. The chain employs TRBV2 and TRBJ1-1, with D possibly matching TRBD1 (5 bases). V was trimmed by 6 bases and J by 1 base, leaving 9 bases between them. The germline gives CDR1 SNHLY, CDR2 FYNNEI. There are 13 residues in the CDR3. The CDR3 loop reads CASSAGQNTEAFF. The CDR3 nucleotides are TGTGCCAGCAGCGCAGGGCAGAACACTGAAGCTTTCTTT.

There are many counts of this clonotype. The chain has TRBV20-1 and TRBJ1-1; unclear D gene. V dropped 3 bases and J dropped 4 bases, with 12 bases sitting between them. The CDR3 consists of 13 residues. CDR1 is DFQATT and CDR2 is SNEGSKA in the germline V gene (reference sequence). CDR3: CSARKRIGTEAFF. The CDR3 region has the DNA TGCAGTGCTAGGAAAAGGATAGGCACTGAAGCTTTCTTT.

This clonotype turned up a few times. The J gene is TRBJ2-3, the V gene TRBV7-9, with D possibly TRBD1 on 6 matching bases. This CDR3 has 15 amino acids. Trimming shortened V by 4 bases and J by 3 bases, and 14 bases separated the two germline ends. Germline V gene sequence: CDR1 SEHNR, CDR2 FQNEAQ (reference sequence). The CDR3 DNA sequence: TGTGCCAGCAGCTCAACGGACAGAGGTACAGATACGCAGTATTTT. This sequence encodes CASSSTDRGTDTQYF.

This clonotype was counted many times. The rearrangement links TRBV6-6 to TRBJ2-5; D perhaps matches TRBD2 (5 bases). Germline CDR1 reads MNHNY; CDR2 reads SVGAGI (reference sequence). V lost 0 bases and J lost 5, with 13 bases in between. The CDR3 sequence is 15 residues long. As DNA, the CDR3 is TGTGCCAGCAGTTACTCGAGCCGTGGCGGGGAGACCCAGTACTTC. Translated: CASSYSSRGGETQYF.

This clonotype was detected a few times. The CDR3 sequence is CASSQRGPFSTDTQYF. The CDR3 DNA follows: TGTGCCAGCAGCCAGCGGGGCCCCTTTAGCACAGATACGCAGTATTTT. The V gene is TRBV25-1, the J gene TRBJ2-3, with TRBD2 matching over 7 bases. V lost 6 bases, J lost 0 bases, and 9 bases stayed unmatched. The length of the CDR3 is 16 residues. Germline V CDR1 and CDR2: MGHDK, SYGVNS.

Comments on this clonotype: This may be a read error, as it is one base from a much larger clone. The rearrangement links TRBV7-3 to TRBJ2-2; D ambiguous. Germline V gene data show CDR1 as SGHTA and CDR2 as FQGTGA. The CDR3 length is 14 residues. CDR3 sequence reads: CAGSLTWDTGELFF. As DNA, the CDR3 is TGTGCCGGCAGCTTAACGTGGGACACCGGGGAGCTGTTTTTT.

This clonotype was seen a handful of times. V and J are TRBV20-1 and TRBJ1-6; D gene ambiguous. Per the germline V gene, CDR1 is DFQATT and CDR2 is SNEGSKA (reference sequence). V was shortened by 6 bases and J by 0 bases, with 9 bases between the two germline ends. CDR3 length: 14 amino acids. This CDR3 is CSATGSSYNSPLHF. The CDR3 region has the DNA TGCAGTGCGACGGGCAGCTCCTATAATTCACCCCTCCACTTT.

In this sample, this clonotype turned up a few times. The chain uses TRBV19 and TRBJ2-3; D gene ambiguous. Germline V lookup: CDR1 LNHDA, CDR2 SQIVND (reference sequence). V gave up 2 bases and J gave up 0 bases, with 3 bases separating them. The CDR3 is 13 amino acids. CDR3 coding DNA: TGTGCCAGTAGTATAAAAAGCACAGATACGCAGTATTTT. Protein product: CASSIKSTDTQYF. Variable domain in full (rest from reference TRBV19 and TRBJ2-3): DGGITQSPKYLFRKEGQNVTLSCEQNLNHDAMYWYRQDPGQGLRLIYYSQIVNDFQKGDIAEGYSVSREKKESFPLTVTSAQKNPTAFYLCASSIKSTDTQYFGPGTRLTVL.

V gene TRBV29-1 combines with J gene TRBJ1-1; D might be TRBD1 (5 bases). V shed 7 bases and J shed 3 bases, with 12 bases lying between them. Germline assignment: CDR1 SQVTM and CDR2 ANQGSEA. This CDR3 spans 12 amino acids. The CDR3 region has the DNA TGCAGCGCCCTGGGGCAGGACACTGAAGCTTTCTTT. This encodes CSALGQDTEAFF.

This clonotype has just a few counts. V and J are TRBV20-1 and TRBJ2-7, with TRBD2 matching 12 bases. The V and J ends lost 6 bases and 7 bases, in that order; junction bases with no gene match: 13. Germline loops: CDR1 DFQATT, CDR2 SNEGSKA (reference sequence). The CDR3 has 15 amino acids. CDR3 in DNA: TGCAGTGCCTCAAGACTAGCGGGGGAGGAAGGAGAGCAGTACTTC. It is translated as CSASRLAGEEGEQYF.

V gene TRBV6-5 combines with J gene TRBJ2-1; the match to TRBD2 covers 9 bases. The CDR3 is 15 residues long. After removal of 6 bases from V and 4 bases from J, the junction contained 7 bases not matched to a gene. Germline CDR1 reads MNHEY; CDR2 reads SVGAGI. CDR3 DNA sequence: TGTGCCAGCAGCCTTAGCGGGGGCCCGTACAATGAGCAGTTCTTC. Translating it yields CASSLSGGPYNEQFF.

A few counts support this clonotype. The CDR3, as DNA: TGTGCCTCCAGACAGGGGGCATCCTACGAGCAGTACTTC. Residues: CASRQGASYEQYF. V gene TRBV19 combines with J gene TRBJ2-7, with 10 positions matching TRBD1. In germline, CDR1 is LNHDA, CDR2 SQIVND (reference sequence). V shed 11 bases, J shed 1 base, and the junction held 5 bases outside the gene matches. This CDR3 has 13 residues. The full variable domain, rest sourced from reference TRBV19 and TRBJ2-7, is DGGITQSPKYLFRKEGQNVTLSCEQNLNHDAMYWYRQDPGQGLRLIYYSQIVNDFQKGDIAEGYSVSREKKESFPLTVTSAQKNPTAFYLCASRQGASYEQYFGPGTRLTVT.

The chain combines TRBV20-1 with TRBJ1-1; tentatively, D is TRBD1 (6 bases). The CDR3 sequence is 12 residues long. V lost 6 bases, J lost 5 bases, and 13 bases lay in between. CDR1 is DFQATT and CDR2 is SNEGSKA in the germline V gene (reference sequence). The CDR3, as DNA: TGCAGTGCGTCGGACAGTAGGACTGAAGCTTTCTTT. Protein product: CSASDSRTEAFF.

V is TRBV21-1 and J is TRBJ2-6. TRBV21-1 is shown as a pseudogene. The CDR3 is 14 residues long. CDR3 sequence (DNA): TGTGCCAGCAGCAAGGGCTCCGGGGCCAACGTCCTGACTTTC. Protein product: CASSKGSGANVLTF.

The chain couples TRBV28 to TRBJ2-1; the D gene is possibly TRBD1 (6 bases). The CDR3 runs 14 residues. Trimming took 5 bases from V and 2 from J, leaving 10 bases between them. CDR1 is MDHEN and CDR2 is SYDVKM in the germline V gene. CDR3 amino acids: CASSPRQAYNEQFF. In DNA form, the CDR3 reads TGTGCCAGCAGTCCTCGACAGGCCTACAATGAGCAGTTCTTC.

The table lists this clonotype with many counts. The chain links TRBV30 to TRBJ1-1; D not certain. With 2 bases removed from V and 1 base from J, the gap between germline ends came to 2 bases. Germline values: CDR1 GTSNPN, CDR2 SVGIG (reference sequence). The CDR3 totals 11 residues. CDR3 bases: TGTGCCTGGAGTACGAACACTGAAGCTTTCTTT. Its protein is CAWSTNTEAFF.

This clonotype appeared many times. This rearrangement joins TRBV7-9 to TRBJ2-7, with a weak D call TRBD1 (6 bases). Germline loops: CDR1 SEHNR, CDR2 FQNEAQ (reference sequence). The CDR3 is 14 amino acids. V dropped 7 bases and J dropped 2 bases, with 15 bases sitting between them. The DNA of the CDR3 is TGTGCCAGCACCTCGTACGGACAGACCTACGAGCAGTACTTC. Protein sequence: CASTSYGQTYEQYF.

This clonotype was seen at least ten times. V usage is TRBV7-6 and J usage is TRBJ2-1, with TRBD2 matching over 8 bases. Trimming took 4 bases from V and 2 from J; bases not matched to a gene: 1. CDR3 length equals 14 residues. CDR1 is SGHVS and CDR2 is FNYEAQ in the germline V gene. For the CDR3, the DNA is TGTGCCAGCAGCTCGGGGGGGCCCTACAATGAGCAGTTCTTC. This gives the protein CASSSGGPYNEQFF.

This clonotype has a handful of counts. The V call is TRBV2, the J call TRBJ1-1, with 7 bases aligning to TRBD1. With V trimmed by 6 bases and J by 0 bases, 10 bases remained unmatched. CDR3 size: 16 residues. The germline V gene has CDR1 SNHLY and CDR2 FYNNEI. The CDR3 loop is CASRGQRIKLNTEAFF. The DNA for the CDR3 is TGTGCCAGCAGGGGACAGAGGATAAAGTTGAACACTGAAGCTTTCTTT.